This T cell receptor (beta chain) appears in the sequencing data of a study of T cells in Graves' hyperthyroidism and ophthalmopathy. This clonotype was seen at least ten times. RNA transcripts served as the template for amplifying TCR beta CDR3 regions. HTBI primers were used for first-round RT-PCR of the TCR CDR3. TCRdb fed the multiplex PCR reads into MiXCR, producing one record per CDR3 protein. The sample consists of about 720,000 distinct CDR3 sequences, 15% to 20% of them appearing once. This CDR3 comprises 16 residues. Unmatched junction bases numbered 11, after V lost 4 bases and J lost 7 bases. Germline assignment: CDR1 DFQATT and CDR2 SNEGSKA (reference sequence).

The V and J genes are TRBV20-1 and TRBJ1-6, with 9 bases that match TRBD1. This receptor was obtained from a woman in her forties or fifties with Graves' hyperthyroidism that later progressed to Graves' ophthalmopathy. The material sequenced was blood. The DNA for the CDR3 is TGCAGTGCTACTCATTATAGGGACAGGGAGAATTCACCCCTCCACTTT. As protein: CSATHYRDRENSPLHF.